This T cell receptor (beta chain) comes out of a study of T cell responses to AZD1222 COVID-19 vaccine. Study conclusions and caveats: Variant regions that are unmutated are reportedly the target of nearly half of spike-specific TCRs. Donors in the cohort were predominantly white British and more often female, and clonal diversity was possibly underestimated. In all cases, repertoires were sampled only after the peak T cell response.

CDR1 is LGHNA, CDR2 YNFKEQ, per germline. The CDR3 contains 15 residues. V gave up 0 bases and J gave up 3 bases, with 9 bases separating them. Using immunoSEQ multiplex PCR, the repertoire was profiled, and TCRdb retains in-frame clones only, with some absent. The sample lists more than 100,000 clones, around nine tenths occurring once. Worth noting for this clone: Its antigen is not known.

The chain carries TRBV4-2 and TRBJ1-3; D uncertain. This clonotype was obtained from an adult in good health. The specimen was peripheral blood, collected on day 0 of AZD1222 vaccination. The CDR3, as DNA: TGTGCCAGCAGCCAAGAGGATAGGAATGGAAACACCATATATTTT. It specifies CASSQEDRNGNTIYF.